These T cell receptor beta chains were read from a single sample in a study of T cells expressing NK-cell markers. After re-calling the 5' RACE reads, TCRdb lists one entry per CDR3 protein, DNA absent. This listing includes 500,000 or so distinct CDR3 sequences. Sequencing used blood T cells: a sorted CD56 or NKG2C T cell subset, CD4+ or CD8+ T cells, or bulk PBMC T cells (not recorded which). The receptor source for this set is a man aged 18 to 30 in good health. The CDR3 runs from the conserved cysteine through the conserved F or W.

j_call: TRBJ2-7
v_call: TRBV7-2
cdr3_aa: CASSRGQPTTEEQYF

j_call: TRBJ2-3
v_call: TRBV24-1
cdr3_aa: CATSVGGTDTQYF

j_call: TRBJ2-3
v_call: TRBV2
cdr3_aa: CASSEWDSTDTQYF

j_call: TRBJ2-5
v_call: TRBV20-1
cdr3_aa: CSGGRAETQYF

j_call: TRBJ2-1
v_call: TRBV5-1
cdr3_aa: CASSLDRGPYEQFF

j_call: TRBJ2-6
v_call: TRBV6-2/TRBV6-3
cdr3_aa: CASSYSTEANVLTF

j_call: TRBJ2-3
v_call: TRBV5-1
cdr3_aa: CASSLAEAGNTQYF

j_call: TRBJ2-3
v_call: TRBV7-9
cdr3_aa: CASSQGTGLADTQYF

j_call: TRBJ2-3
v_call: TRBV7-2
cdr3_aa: CASSRPLGRESTDTQYF

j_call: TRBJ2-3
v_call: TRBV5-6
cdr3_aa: CASSSGAAPDTQYF

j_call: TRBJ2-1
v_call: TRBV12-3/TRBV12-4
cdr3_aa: CASTLEGVNEQFF

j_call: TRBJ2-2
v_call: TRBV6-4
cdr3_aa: CASSDGGNTGELFF

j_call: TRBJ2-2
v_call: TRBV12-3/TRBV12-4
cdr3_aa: CASSEDRSVSTGELFF

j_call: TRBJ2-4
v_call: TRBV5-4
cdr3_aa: CASSSASVAKNIQYF

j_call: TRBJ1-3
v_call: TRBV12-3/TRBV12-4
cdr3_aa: CASSLLAAGNTIYF

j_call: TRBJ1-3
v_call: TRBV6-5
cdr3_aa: CASSYSSPGNIGNTIYF

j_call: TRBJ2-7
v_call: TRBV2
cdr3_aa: CASRGDRGHEQYF

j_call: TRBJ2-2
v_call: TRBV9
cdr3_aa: CASRPAAPTPGELFF

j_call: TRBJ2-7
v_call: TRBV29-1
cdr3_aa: CSVVGDSYEQYF

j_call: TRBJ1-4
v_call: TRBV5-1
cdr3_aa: CASARETGLDEKLFF

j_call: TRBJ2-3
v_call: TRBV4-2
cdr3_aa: CASSQVDPQGTDTQYF

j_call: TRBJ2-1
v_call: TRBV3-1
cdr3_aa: CASSQDRSLAGDGEQFF

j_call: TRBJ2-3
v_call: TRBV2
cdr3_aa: CASRPPLAGEGDTQYF

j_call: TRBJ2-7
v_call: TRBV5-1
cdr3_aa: CASSLGDRGREQYF

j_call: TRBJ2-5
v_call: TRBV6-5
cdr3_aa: CASSYSSAGGLQTQYF

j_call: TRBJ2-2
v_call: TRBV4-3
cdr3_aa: CASSQDASGGAAGELFF

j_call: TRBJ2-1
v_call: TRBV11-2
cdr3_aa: CASSRVGNDEQFF

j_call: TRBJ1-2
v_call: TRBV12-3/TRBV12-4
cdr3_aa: CASSSPLWEAGEGYTF

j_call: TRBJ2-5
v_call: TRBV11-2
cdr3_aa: CASSLGPSVETQYF

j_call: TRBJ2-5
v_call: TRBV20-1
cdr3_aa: CSATPLSGTQYF

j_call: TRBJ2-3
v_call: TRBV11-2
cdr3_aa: CASSFILDREADTQYF

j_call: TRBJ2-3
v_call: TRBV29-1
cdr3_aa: CSVGPRDPTDTQYF

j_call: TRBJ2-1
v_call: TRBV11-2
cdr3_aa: CASSLRREWGNEQFF

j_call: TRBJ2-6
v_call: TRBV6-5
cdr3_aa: CASSYSIRPGANVLTF

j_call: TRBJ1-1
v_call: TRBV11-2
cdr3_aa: CASRDLLGTEAFF

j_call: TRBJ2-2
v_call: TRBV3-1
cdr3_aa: CASSQDILAGEPGELFF

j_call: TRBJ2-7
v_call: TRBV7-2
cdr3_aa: CASSLNSESSYEQYF

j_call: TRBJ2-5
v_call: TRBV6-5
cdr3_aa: CASSYSIRTAQETQYF

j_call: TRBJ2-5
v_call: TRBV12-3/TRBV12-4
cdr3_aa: CASSPIAGSQETQYF

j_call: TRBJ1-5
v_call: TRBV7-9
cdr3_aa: CASSPGGGPPQHF

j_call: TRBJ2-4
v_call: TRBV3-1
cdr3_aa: CASSQEGNIQYF

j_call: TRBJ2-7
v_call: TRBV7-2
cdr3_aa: CASIPYVAEPYEQYF

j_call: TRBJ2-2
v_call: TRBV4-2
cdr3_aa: CASSPPGQGYTGELFF

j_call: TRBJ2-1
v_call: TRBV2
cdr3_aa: CASTEGLAQFF

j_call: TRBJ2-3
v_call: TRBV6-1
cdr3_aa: CASSELAGGPDTQYF

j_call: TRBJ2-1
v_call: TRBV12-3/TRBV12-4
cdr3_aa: CASSPSGRREQFF

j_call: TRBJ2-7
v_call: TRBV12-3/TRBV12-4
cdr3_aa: CASSLALRNYEQYF

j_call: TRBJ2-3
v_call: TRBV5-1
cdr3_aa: CASDYLAGGSDTQYF

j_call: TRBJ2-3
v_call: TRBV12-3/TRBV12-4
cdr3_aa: CASSPQGLGTDTQYF

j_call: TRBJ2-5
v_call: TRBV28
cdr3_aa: CASSWEGQTQYF

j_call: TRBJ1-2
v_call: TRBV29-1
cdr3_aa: CSVDQGRIYGYTF

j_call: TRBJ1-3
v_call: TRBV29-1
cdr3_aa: CSVALGTGLSGNTIYF

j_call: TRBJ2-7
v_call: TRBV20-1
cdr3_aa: CSASGVSFYEQYF

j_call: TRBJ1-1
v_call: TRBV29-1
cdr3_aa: CSVALLGGTEAFF

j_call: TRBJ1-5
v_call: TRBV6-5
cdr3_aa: CASSYWDRTPQPQHF

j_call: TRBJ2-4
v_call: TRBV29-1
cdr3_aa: CSALPGTGARVNIQYF

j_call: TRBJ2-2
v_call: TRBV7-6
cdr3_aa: CASSISSGRVTGELFF

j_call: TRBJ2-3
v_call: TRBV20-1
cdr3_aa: CSATFPGLAGGGTDTQYF

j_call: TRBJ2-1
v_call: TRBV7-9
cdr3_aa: CASSSRLADNEQFF